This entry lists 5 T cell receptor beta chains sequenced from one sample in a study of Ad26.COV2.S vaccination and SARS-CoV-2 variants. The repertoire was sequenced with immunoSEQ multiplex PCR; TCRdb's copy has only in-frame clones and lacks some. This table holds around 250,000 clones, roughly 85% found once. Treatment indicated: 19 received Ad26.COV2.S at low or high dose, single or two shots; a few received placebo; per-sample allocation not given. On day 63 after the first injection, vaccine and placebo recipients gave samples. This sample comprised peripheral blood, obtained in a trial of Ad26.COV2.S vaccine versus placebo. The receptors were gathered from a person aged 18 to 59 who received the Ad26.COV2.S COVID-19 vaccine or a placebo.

The DNA of the CDR3 is TGCGCCAGCAGCCAACATGTAATGGGTTTATCTAACTATGGCTACACCTTC. This translates into CASSQHVMGLSNYGYTF. This sequence joins TRBV4-1 and TRBJ1-2; D ambiguous. Looked up from germline, CDR1 is MGHRA and CDR2 is YSYEKL. This CDR3 is built from 17 residues. The V and J ends lost 2 bases and 0 bases respectively, with 16 bases between them.

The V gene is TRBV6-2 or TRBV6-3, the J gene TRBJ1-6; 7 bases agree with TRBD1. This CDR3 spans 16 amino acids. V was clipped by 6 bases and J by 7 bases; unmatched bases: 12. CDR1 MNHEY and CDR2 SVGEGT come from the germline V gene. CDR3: CASSPRQGMGNSPLHF. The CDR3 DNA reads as TGTGCCAGCAGCCCTAGACAGGGTATGGGGAATTCACCCCTCCACTTT.

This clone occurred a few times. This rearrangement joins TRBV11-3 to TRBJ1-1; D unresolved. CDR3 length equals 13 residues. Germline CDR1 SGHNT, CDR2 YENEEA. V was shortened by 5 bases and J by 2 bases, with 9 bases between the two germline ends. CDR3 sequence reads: CASSVQRNTEAFF. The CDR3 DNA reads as TGTGCCAGCAGCGTACAGAGAAACACTGAAGCTTTCTTT. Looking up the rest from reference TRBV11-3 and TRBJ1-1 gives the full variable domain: EAGVVQSPRYKIIEKKQPVAFWCNPISGHNTLYWYLQNLGQGPELLIRYENEEAVDDSQLPKDRFSAERLKGVDSTLKIQPAELGDSAVYLCASSVQRNTEAFFGQGTRLTVV.

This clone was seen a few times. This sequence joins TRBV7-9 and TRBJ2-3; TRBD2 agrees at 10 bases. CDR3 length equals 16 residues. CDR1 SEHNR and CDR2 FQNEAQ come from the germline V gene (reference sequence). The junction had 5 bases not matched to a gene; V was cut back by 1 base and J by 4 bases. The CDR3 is CASSLGASGRPDTQYF. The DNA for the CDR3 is TGTGCCAGCAGCTTAGGGGCTAGCGGGAGACCAGATACGCAGTATTTT.

The CDR3 is CASGSGSSYNEQFF. CDR3 DNA sequence: TGTGCTAGTGGTTCGGGAAGCTCCTACAATGAGCAGTTCTTC. V is TRBV12-5 and J is TRBJ2-1; D is possibly TRBD2 (5 bases). The V end lost 4 bases, the J end lost 0 bases, and 7 bases lay between the germline ends. The CDR3 runs 14 residues. Germline V CDR1 and CDR2: LGHNT, FRNRAP. The full variable domain, rest sourced from reference TRBV12-5 and TRBJ2-1, is DARVTQTPRHKVTEMGQEVTMRCQPILGHNTVFWYRQTMMQGLELLAYFRNRAPLDDSGMPKDRFSAEMPDATLATLKIQPSEPRDSAVYFCASGSGSSYNEQFFGPGTRLTVL.